The TCR beta chain under discussion was sequenced for a study of blood T cell repertoires in COVID-19. Study summary: The study drew acute and convalescent COVID-19 samples from the United States, Italy and Spain. Nucleic acid was either cDNA or gDNA, and it came from T cells, B-cell-depleted T cells, or PBMCs.

Authors' data handling: Counts of nucleated cells, estimated from reference gene primer amplification, were obtained. Only in-frame clones appear in the TCRdb table, and some are missing; sequencing was by immunoSEQ multiplex PCR. The DNA was the basis for D and trimming; V, J and clone size are from that table. The top ten hold roughly a tenth of the sample, which has around 230,000 clones, about 79% seen once. Germline CDR1 is SEHNR and CDR2 is FQNEAQ (reference sequence). Trimming cost V 7 bases and J 2 bases; bases outside gene matches: 6. The CDR3 length is 15 residues. The chain uses TRBV7-9 and TRBJ2-3, with 10 bases aligning to TRBD2. The sequence was collected from a woman older than 75 with acute or convalescent COVID-19. Sequenced input: peripheral blood. CDR3 residues: CASNGLAGDTDTQYF. CDR3 DNA sequence: TGTGCCAGCAATGGGCTAGCGGGGGACACAGATACGCAGTATTTT.